This is a list of T cell receptor beta chains from one sample in a study of beta chain features in type 1 diabetes. Assay used: immunoSEQ multiplex PCR; TCRdb lists only in-frame clones, some missing. The sample lists around 320,000 clones; less than 15% were seen once. Input material: central memory CD4+ T cells from blood. All receptors derive from a man younger than 45 in good health. The CDR3 runs from the conserved cysteine through the conserved F or W. Each record gives: V gene, CDR3 protein.

v_gene: TRBV28
CDR3aa: CASSLPSQGHQPQHF

v_gene: TRBV6-1
CDR3aa: CASSERAAYSVSGANVLTF

v_gene: TRBV4-1
CDR3aa: CASSQGLRNSYEQYF

v_gene: TRBV25-1
CDR3aa: CASRGVGVIPGELFF

v_gene: TRBV19
CDR3aa: CASKGLAGNEQFF

v_gene: TRBV10-3
CDR3aa: CAISGTGEGRTEAFF

v_gene: TRBV7-2
CDR3aa: CASSLDSGYGYTF

v_gene: TRBV11-2
CDR3aa: CASSLEGLAGGQEFF

v_gene: TRBV7-9
CDR3aa: CASSLADGRGAFF

v_gene: TRBV29-1
CDR3aa: CSVGQAGGPSDTQYF

v_gene: TRBV30
CDR3aa: CAWSGTGKGGYTF

v_gene: TRBV11-2
CDR3aa: CASSFKSPTSGGGGETQYF

v_gene: TRBV4-1
CDR3aa: CASSQDVRGGLLNEQFF

v_gene: TRBV9
CDR3aa: CASSGGYNEQFF

v_gene: TRBV7-2
CDR3aa: CASSTTRGTGELFF

v_gene: TRBV1
CDR3aa: CTSSQESSGGPQHF

v_gene: TRBV18
CDR3aa: CASSPGYGYTF

v_gene: TRBV5-6
CDR3aa: CASSLGDGIVNTEAFF

v_gene: TRBV4-3
CDR3aa: CASSQDGHRANTEAFF

v_gene: TRBV5-4
CDR3aa: CASSYKGRNYGYTF

v_gene: TRBV6-1
CDR3aa: CASIRTSGQGTQYF